The entry below gives a single TCR beta chain sequence along with its context. The antigen it binds to is not known. No base quality information exists; no much larger clone differs at one position. This entry belongs to a study of control samples from healthy donors and cancer patients (dated by TCRdb to about 2020). Measured from the cysteine to the phenylalanine, the CDR3 is 13 residues long. Left in the record is the CDR3 DNA by itself, 39 bases read in frame from the first base. Sequences MNHEY (CDR1) and SMNVEV (CDR2) are obtained from the germline V gene (reference sequence). At the junction V is shortened by 5 bases and J by 8 bases; bases outside the gene matches: 6. The library was prepared using the immunoSEQ multiplex PCR assay. The immuneACCESS repertoire file appears here via TCRdb, limited to in-frame rearrangements. These files lack a portion of the clones; in checked studies, under half of the deficit traces to unresolved V genes, and the cause of the others is not known. The sample table records fewer than 200,000 clones; about 93% of these occur just once. Of the sample, about 1.5% is held by the ten largest clones.

The sequenced material came from blood. The chain joins TRBV27 to TRBJ2-1; the junction holds 7 bases that match TRBD1. The sequence came from a young man in good health. The nucleotides read TGTGCCAGCAGTCTCCGACAGGGCGATGAGCAGTTCTTC. The translation is CASSLRQGDEQFF.